This is a list of T cell receptor beta chains from one sample in a study of T cells in Graves' hyperthyroidism and ophthalmopathy. TCRdb recomputed calls from the multiplex PCR reads with MiXCR, one row per CDR3 protein. The sample lists approximately 360,000 distinct CDR3 sequences, around 16% occurring once. Sequenced input: blood. The source is a woman aged 18-30 years with Graves' hyperthyroidism that later progressed to Graves' ophthalmopathy. CDR3s include the opening cysteine and the closing phenylalanine or tryptophan. D genes are given only for firm matches. Some rows have no size entry. The others give once, few or many, or a class for an expanded clone.

CDR3 DNA | CDR3 protein | J gene | D gene | clone size | V gene
TGTGCCAGCAGCTTGGCCACAGGGTTCGACTACAATGAGCAGTTCTTC | CASSLATGFDYNEQFF | TRBJ2-1 | . | few | TRBV5-5
TGTGCCAGCAGTTTTAATTTTCCGGGACTAGGGAACTACAATGAGCAGTTCTTC | CASSFNFPGLGNYNEQFF | TRBJ2-1 | TRBD2 | . | TRBV27
TGCAGTGCTAGATCTGAATACGAAGAGACCCAGTACTTC | CSARSEYEETQYF | TRBJ2-5 | . | many | TRBV20-1
TGTGCCAGCAGTCGGAGTCGGCTAGCGGGGCCCAGCTCCTACAATGAGCAGTTCTTC | CASSRSRLAGPSSYNEQFF | TRBJ2-1 | TRBD2 | many | TRBV2
TGTGCCAGCAGCCCATGGACTAGCGGGGGCACAGATACGCAGTATTTT | CASSPWTSGGTDTQYF | TRBJ2-3 | TRBD2 | many | TRBV7-8
TGCGCCAGCAGCCAAGATGACAGGTGGGCCTACGAGCAGTACTTC | CASSQDDRWAYEQYF | TRBJ2-7 | . | few | TRBV4-1
TGTGCCATCAGTGGGTCGGGAAGGAGCTACGAGCAGTACTTC | CAISGSGRSYEQYF | TRBJ2-7 | . | many | TRBV10-3
TGCGCCAGCAGCTTGGCTCTCAGGGAAATTTCACCCCTCCACTTT | CASSLALREISPLHF | TRBJ1-6 | . | few | TRBV5-1
TGTGCCAGCAGCCTCCTCGGGTGGGGCTACACCTTC | CASSLLGWGYTF | TRBJ1-2 | . | few | TRBV7-2
TGTGCCAGCAGCCGCGGAAACACCATATATTTT | CASSRGNTIYF | TRBJ1-3 | . | many | TRBV12-3/TRBV12-4
TGTGCCAGCATGCAGGGGGCGTTGAACACTGAAGCTTTCTTT | CASMQGALNTEAFF | TRBJ1-1 | TRBD1 | many | TRBV6-1
TGCGCCAGCAGCTTTGGTGGCCGACAGGGGCAAGAGACCCAGTACTTC | CASSFGGRQGQETQYF | TRBJ2-5 | TRBD1 | many | TRBV5-1
TGTGCCAGCAGTAAGCCTAGCAGGGGAGACATTCAGTACTTC | CASSKPSRGDIQYF | TRBJ2-4 | . | few | TRBV6-2/TRBV6-3
TGTGCCAGCAGTCCGTTCCGACAGGGTTACGAGCAGTACTTC | CASSPFRQGYEQYF | TRBJ2-7 | TRBD1 | many | TRBV6-9
TGTGCCAGCAGATTAGCGATGAGCTCCTACAATGAGCAGTTCTTC | CASRLAMSSYNEQFF | TRBJ2-1 | . | many | TRBV27
TGTGCCAGCAGTTTTAGGGGCTTGGGGTCCTACGAGCAGTACTTC | CASSFRGLGSYEQYF | TRBJ2-7 | . | many | TRBV28
TGTGCCAGCAGCCGCAGCGGGAAAGGAGAAGATACGCAGTATTTT | CASSRSGKGEDTQYF | TRBJ2-3 | TRBD2 | many | TRBV5-8
TGTGCCAGCAGCTCAGGGATCGTTAGCACAGATACGCAGTATTTT | CASSSGIVSTDTQYF | TRBJ2-3 | . | . | TRBV7-9
TGTGCCACCAGCAGGGGATGGACAGGGCTATCTGGAAACACCATATATTTT | CATSRGWTGLSGNTIYF | TRBJ1-3 | TRBD1 | many | TRBV15
TGTGCCACCAGCAGAGAGACTAGCGGGACCTACAATGAGCAGTTCTTC | CATSRETSGTYNEQFF | TRBJ2-1 | TRBD2 | few | TRBV15
TGTGCCAGCAGCTTAGCGTTTAAGGGGCAGGTGGAGCAGTTCTTC | CASSLAFKGQVEQFF | TRBJ2-1 | . | . | TRBV7-6
TGCGCCAGCAGCTTGTCCGGGAGGTCCGACTACGAGCAGTACTTC | CASSLSGRSDYEQYF | TRBJ2-7 | TRBD2 | few | TRBV5-1
TGTGCCAGCAGCTTAGTGAAGGCTAGATGGGCGTACAATGAGCAGTTCTTC | CASSLVKARWAYNEQFF | TRBJ2-1 | . | few | TRBV7-2
TGTGCCAGCAGCTCCTTCTTCCAAGAGACCCAGTACTTC | CASSSFFQETQYF | TRBJ2-5 | . | . | TRBV7-9
TGTGCCAGCAGTTTGGCTCGGACTCTCGGCAATGAGCAGTTCTTC | CASSLARTLGNEQFF | TRBJ2-1 | . | many | TRBV7-9
TGTGCCAGCAGCCGAGCCGGGACAGGGGTCGAGCAGTACTTC | CASSRAGTGVEQYF | TRBJ2-7 | TRBD1 | many | TRBV6-2/TRBV6-3
TGTGCCAGCAGCAGTATCAGACAGGGGCAGGGCTTAGAGACCCAGTACTTC | CASSSIRQGQGLETQYF | TRBJ2-5 | TRBD1 | . | TRBV7-9
TGCAGCGTTGATAGACCCTCTGGCGAGCAGTACTTC | CSVDRPSGEQYF | TRBJ2-7 | . | few | TRBV29-1
TGCGCCAGCAGCCACCAGATAGCGGGAGAAATCACAGATACGCAGTATTTT | CASSHQIAGEITDTQYF | TRBJ2-3 | TRBD2 | few | TRBV4-3
TGTGCCAGCAGGCTCACTTTAGGGGAGTATTATTACAATGAGCAGTTCTTC | CASRLTLGEYYYNEQFF | TRBJ2-1 | . | few | TRBV27
TGTGCCAGCAGCTCTGGACACGCATCGGGCGAGCAGTACTTC | CASSSGHASGEQYF | TRBJ2-7 | . | many | TRBV7-2
TGCAGCGTTGATCTAGGGGGCACAGATACGCAGTATTTT | CSVDLGGTDTQYF | TRBJ2-3 | . | many | TRBV29-1
TGCAGCGTCTGCGAACCACAGGGTTTAAAAGTTTGCTATGGCTACACCTTC | CSVCEPQGLKVCYGYTF | TRBJ1-2 | . | few | TRBV29-1
TGTGCCAGCATGGGGATTGTCTACGAGCAGTACTTC | CASMGIVYEQYF | TRBJ2-7 | . | many | TRBV2
TGTGCCTGGAGTCCCCGTGGCTGGGGGGATTTTCAGCCCCAGCATTTT | CAWSPRGWGDFQPQHF | TRBJ1-5 | . | . | TRBV30
TGCAGTGCTAGAACGGGTGGAGCCGATAGCAATCAGCCCCAGCATTTT | CSARTGGADSNQPQHF | TRBJ1-5 | . | many | TRBV20-1
TGTGCCACCAGTGAAAGGCAGGGTGAAAAACTGTTTTTT | CATSERQGEKLFF | TRBJ1-4 | . | few | TRBV24-1
TGTGCCAGTAGTGCCCGACAGGGGCTAGGCACTGAAGCTTTCTTT | CASSARQGLGTEAFF | TRBJ1-1 | TRBD1 | few | TRBV19
TGCGCCAGCAGCTTTGCGGCGGGAACCTCCTACGAGCAGTACTTC | CASSFAAGTSYEQYF | TRBJ2-7 | . | many | TRBV5-1
TGCAGCGTCGCAGGGAACGACTATGGCTACACCTTC | CSVAGNDYGYTF | TRBJ1-2 | . | . | TRBV29-1
TGTGCCAGCACCGGCAACCGGGACACCGCCTACAATGAGCAGTTCTTC | CASTGNRDTAYNEQFF | TRBJ2-1 | . | few | TRBV28
TGTGCCATCAGATCTGGACTAGCGGGAGACTCCTACAATGAGCAGTTCTTC | CAIRSGLAGDSYNEQFF | TRBJ2-1 | TRBD2 | . | TRBV10-3
TGTGCCAGCAGTTTTGGGGTCGGCCAGGGCTATGGCTACACCTTC | CASSFGVGQGYGYTF | TRBJ1-2 | . | . | TRBV27
TGTGCCAGCAGCACGGGACTAGCGGGAGGGAGTGAGCAGTTCTTC | CASSTGLAGGSEQFF | TRBJ2-1 | TRBD2 | many | TRBV5-5
TGCAGCGTTGGGCCCGGGAGCTCCTACGAGCAGTACTTC | CSVGPGSSYEQYF | TRBJ2-7 | . | . | TRBV29-1